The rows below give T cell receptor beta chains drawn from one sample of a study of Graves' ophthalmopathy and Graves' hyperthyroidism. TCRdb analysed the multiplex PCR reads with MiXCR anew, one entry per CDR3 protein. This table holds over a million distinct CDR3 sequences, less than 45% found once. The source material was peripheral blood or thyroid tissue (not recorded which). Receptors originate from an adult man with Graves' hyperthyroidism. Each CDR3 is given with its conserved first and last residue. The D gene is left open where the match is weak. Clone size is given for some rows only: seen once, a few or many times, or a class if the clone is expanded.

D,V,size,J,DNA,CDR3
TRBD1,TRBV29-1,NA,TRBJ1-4,TGCAGCGCGACCGGGACAGGGACTGGAAAACTGTTTTTT,CSATGTGTGKLFF
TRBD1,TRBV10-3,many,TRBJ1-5,TGTGCCATCAGTGATGGCGTGGGGACAGGGGGTGTAGGGCCCCAGCATTTT,CAISDGVGTGGVGPQHF
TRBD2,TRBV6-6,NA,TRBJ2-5,TGTGCCAGCAGTGCACTAGCGGGGGGTCAAGAGACCCAGTACTTC,CASSALAGGQETQYF
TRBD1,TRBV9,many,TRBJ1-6,TGTGCCAGCAGCGTTCAACAGGGGGGCGGTTCACCCCTCCACTTT,CASSVQQGGGSPLHF
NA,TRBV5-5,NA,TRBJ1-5,TGTGCCAGCAGCTTTTCCGACGAAGAGCCCCAGCATTTT,CASSFSDEEPQHF
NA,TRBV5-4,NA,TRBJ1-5,TGTGCCAGCAACTTGTGGGGTCAGCCCCAGCATTTT,CASNLWGQPQHF
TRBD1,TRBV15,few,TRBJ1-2,TGTGCCACCAGCACCAACAGGGGTAGTAGCTATGGCTACACCTTC,CATSTNRGSSYGYTF
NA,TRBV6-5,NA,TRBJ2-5,TGTGCCAGCAGTTATTCACCCGCCGGGACCCAGTACTTC,CASSYSPAGTQYF
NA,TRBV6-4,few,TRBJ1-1,TGTGCCAGCAGTACCCCCCGGTCCGGGAACATGAACACTGAAGCTTTCTTT,CASSTPRSGNMNTEAFF
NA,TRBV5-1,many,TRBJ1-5,TGCGCCAGCAGACCACTTGGGGATAGCAATCAGCCCCAGCATTTT,CASRPLGDSNQPQHF
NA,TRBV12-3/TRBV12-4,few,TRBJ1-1,TGTGCCAGCAGTTTAGTGGGGGAAACTGAAGCTTTCTTT,CASSLVGETEAFF
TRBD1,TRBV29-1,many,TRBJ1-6,TGCAGCGTGACGACAGGGACAAGTAGATCACCCCTCCACTTT,CSVTTGTSRSPLHF
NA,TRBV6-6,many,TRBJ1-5,TGTGCCAGCAGTTACTCGTTGGGGAGTAGCAATCAGCCCCAGCATTTT,CASSYSLGSSNQPQHF
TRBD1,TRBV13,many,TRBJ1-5,TGTGCCAGCAGCTCATCGGGACAGGGGAATCAGCCCCAGCATTTT,CASSSSGQGNQPQHF
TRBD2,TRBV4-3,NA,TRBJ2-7,TGCCCCAGCAGCCCAGCGGGAGGGTACGAGCAGTACTTC,CPSSPAGGYEQYF
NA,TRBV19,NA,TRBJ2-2,TGTGCCAGTAGTCCCGGGGCACGGACCGGGGAGCTGTTTTTT,CASSPGARTGELFF
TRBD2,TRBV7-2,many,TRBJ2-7,TGTGCCAGCAGCCTGACTAGCGGCGCCTACGAGCAGTACTTC,CASSLTSGAYEQYF
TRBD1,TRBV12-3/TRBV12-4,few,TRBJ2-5,TGTGCCAGCAGTTCGTGGGCCGGACAGGGGGCGAGGGCAGAGACCCAGTACTTC,CASSSWAGQGARAETQYF
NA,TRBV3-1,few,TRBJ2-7,TGTGCCAGCAGCCAACACGACAGAACCTACGAGCAGTACTTC,CASSQHDRTYEQYF
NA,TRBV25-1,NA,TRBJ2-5,TGTGCCAGCAGTTTATCGGGCGGGAAGAGAGAGACCCAGTACTTC,CASSLSGGKRETQYF
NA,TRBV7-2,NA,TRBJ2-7,TGTGCCAGCAGCTTAGCAGGAAGGGGTCTAGGCGAGCAGTACTTC,CASSLAGRGLGEQYF
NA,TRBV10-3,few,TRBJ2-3,TGTGCCATCAGCGGGGCAGGAACTTCGCATACGCAGTATTTT,CAISGAGTSHTQYF
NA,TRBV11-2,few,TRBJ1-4,TGTGCCAGCAGCCAACCTTTTTTAACTAATGAAAAACTGTTTTTT,CASSQPFLTNEKLFF
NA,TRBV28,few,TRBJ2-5,TGTGCCAGCAGTCCCTTTGTAAAAGAGACCCAGTACTTC,CASSPFVKETQYF
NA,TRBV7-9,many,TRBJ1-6,TGTGCCAGCAGCTTTCCGGGGGCAGCTTCACCCCTCCACTTT,CASSFPGAASPLHF
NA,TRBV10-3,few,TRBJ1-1,TGTGCCATCAGGAGCGACCTGAACACTGAAGCTTTCTTT,CAIRSDLNTEAFF
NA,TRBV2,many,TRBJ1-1,TGTGCCAGCAGTGAAAGAGGGGGGATGGGGAACACTGAAGCTTTCTTT,CASSERGGMGNTEAFF
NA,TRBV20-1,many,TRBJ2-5,TGCAGTGCTATATGGGTTGAGACCCAGTACTTC,CSAIWVETQYF
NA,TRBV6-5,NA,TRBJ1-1,TGTGCCAGCAGTTATATAGGGACGGTGAACACTGAAGCTTTCTTT,CASSYIGTVNTEAFF
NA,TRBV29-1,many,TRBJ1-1,TGCAGCGTTGACCCCAATTCTATTAACACTGAAGCTTTCTTT,CSVDPNSINTEAFF
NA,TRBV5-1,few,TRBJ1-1,TGTGCCAGCAGGCCCAAAGGTGACGGAGTTACTGAAGCTTTCTTT,CASRPKGDGVTEAFF
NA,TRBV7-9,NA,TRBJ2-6,TGTGCCAGCAGCTCCTGGGCAACCCTATCTGGGGCCAACGTCCTGACTTTC,CASSSWATLSGANVLTF
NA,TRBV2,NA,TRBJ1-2,TGTGCCAGCAGCTCAAGCGGGGGGGGCTCGGGCTATGGCTACACCTTC,CASSSSGGGSGYGYTF
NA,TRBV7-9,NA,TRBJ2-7,TGTGCCAGCAGCAAAGACAGTTACTACGAGCAGTACTTC,CASSKDSYYEQYF
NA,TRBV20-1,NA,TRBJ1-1,TGCAGTGCTAGAGACCCTGACCCGAGCTCTGAAGCTTTCTTT,CSARDPDPSSEAFF
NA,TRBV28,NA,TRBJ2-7,TGTGCCAGCAGCCAGACTGAGTACGAGCAGTACTTC,CASSQTEYEQYF
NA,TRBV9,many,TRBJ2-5,TGTGCCAGCAGCGACCCGACTAGTGTTAGGGAGACCCAGTACTTC,CASSDPTSVRETQYF
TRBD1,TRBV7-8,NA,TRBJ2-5,TGTGCCAGCAGCCTACGAGACAGGGGGGGATCTTTGACCCAGTACTTC,CASSLRDRGGSLTQYF
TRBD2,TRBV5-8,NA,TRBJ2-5,TGTGCCAGCACCTCGGGACTAACCTTGCAAGAGACCCAGTACTTC,CASTSGLTLQETQYF
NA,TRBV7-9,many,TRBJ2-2,TGTGCCAGCAGCCGAACGGACAGCGGGGAGCTGTTTTTT,CASSRTDSGELFF
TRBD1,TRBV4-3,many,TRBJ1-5,TGCGCCAGCAGCCAAGAGGTGGGGGACAGGCAGCCCCAGCATTTT,CASSQEVGDRQPQHF